Below, 19 T cell receptor beta chains from the same sample are listed, as sequenced in a study of T cells after yellow fever vaccination (dated by TCRdb to about 2019). In light of the paper, this sample's treatment or condition label describes: live attenuated yellow fever vaccine strain. The library was made by 5' RACE. This sample was sequenced with an Illumina HiSeq 2500. The public reads were reprocessed in TCRdb via fastp at Q25 and MiXCR, keeping in-frame beta chains. Every entry covers one CDR3 protein and lists the most common genes and DNA from its rows. The table for this sample lists about 160,000 distinct CDR3 sequences; 5.5% to 7.5% of them were counted only once. Clones ranked in the top ten supply roughly 2.5% of the sample. The sequencing used CD4+ T cells sorted from PBMCs, collected less than 6 days after the first yellow fever vaccination. The source is a man younger than 35 who received the YFV17D yellow fever vaccine.

Ten or more counts support this clonotype. The rearrangement uses TRBV10-3 and TRBJ2-3; D remains unclear. The V end was cut by 5 bases, the J end by 3 bases, with 3 bases between. The CDR3 has 11 residues. CDR1 is ENHRY, CDR2 SYGVKD, per germline. The DNA for the CDR3 is TGTGCCATCAGTACAACAGATACGCAGTATTTT. It yields the protein CAISTTDTQYF.

This clonotype appeared many times. The chain links TRBV24-1 to TRBJ2-3, with D perhaps TRBD2 (5 bases). V shed 4 bases and J shed 5 bases, with 6 bases lying between them. This CDR3 region has 12 residues. The germline CDR1 and CDR2 sequences are KGHDR and SFDVKD. CDR3 in DNA: TGTGCCACCAGTGAGGCGGGAGATACGCAGTATTTT. It yields the protein CATSEAGDTQYF.

The chain joins TRBV9 to TRBJ2-2, with D possibly TRBD2 on 6 matching bases. This CDR3 contains 20 residues. Trimming removed 7 bases at V and 0 bases at J, with 28 bases between. Germline lookup yields CDR1 SGDLS and CDR2 YYNGEE. The CDR3 nucleotides are TGTGCCAGCGGGGGGTACAGTGGGTCCAGGAAACATACGAACACCGGGGAGCTGTTTTTT. It is translated as CASGGYSGSRKHTNTGELFF.

As concerns this clonotype: This clone may be a read error of a much larger clone one base away. The V and J genes are TRBV20-1 and TRBJ2-7; weak D call: TRBD1 (6 bases). V gave up 0 bases and J gave up 2 bases, with 14 bases separating them. The CDR3 covers 15 residues. CDR1 DFQATT and CDR2 SNEGSKA come from the germline V gene (reference sequence). The CDR3 reads CSARDQGHGTYEQYF. CDR3 nucleotide sequence: TGCAGTGCTAGAGATCAGGGACATGGGACCTACGAGCAGTACTTC.

In its sample, this clonotype was seen many times. The rearrangement uses TRBV7-2 and TRBJ1-1; TRBD1 matches at 8 bases. V lost 4 bases and J lost 4; bases outside the gene matches: 8. The CDR3 runs to 15 residues. The germline V gene encodes CDR1 SGHTA and CDR2 FQGNSA. CDR3 DNA: TGTGCCAGCAGCTCGCACCAGGGGGCGACCACTGAAGCTTTCTTT. It yields the protein CASSSHQGATTEAFF.

This chain connects TRBV6-4 to TRBJ1-1, with D perhaps matching TRBD1 (6 bases). Trimming cost V 4 bases and J 4 bases, with 10 bases left between them. Per germline, CDR1 MRHNA and CDR2 SNTAGT. This CDR3 spans 13 amino acids. CDR3 in DNA: TGTGCCAGCAGTGTAAACAGGGCCACTGAAGCTTTCTTT. The encoded protein is CASSVNRATEAFF.

This clonotype was counted many times. The chain joins TRBV5-1 to TRBJ2-3; possibly TRBD1 for D (6 bases). The CDR3 is made up of 13 amino acids. V lost 1 base, J lost 5 bases, and 8 bases lay in between. Germline V gene lookup returns CDR1 SGHRS and CDR2 YFSETQ. As DNA, the CDR3 is TGCGCCAGCAGCTTGCCAGGGGAAGATACGCAGTATTTT. It is translated as CASSLPGEDTQYF.

This clonotype was observed a few times. The rearrangement joins TRBV5-1 to TRBJ2-2; 9 positions match TRBD2. Looked up from germline, CDR1 is SGHRS and CDR2 is YFSETQ. CDR3 length: 16 amino acids. With 4 bases clipped from V and 0 bases from J, the junction kept 4 bases outside the gene matches. The CDR3 sequence: CASSERGAPNTGELFF. As DNA, the CDR3 is TGCGCCAGCAGCGAGCGGGGGGCCCCGAACACCGGGGAGCTGTTTTTT.

This clonotype was picked up many times. This chain uses TRBV10-3 with TRBJ2-1, with TRBD2 matching over 8 bases. CDR3 length: 13 residues. J lost 7 bases, V lost 10 bases, and 9 bases had no gene match. Germline V gives CDR1 ENHRY, CDR2 SYGVKD. The CDR3, as DNA: TGTGCCACAAAGCAAGCTAGCGGGAATGAGCAGTTCTTC. Encoded protein: CATKQASGNEQFF.

This clonotype was seen many times. The rearrangement uses TRBV6-1 and TRBJ2-5; D possibly corresponds to TRBD2 (6 bases). V was trimmed by 10 bases and J by 1 base, leaving 19 bases between them. Germline CDR1 MNHNS, CDR2 SASEGT. The CDR3 covers 15 residues. The chain's CDR3 is CATQQSLATQETQYF. The CDR3 nucleotides are TGTGCCACCCAGCAGTCTCTAGCGACCCAAGAGACCCAGTACTTC.

This clonotype was detected ten times or more. The chain carries TRBV7-3 and TRBJ2-3; 9 bases are a match to TRBD2. The CDR3 runs 16 residues. V dropped 4 bases and J dropped 2; count of bases not matched to a gene: 7. Germline CDR1 is SGHTA and CDR2 is FQGTGA. The CDR3 DNA reads as TGTGCCAGCAGCTCCCAGGCGGGGGGGCCCACAGATACGCAGTATTTT. Residues: CASSSQAGGPTDTQYF.

This clonotype has more than one count but fewer than ten. The genes are TRBV12-3 or TRBV12-4 and TRBJ2-4, with D tentatively TRBD2 (5 bases). The CDR3 extends over 14 amino acids. V lost 5 bases and J 2 bases, leaving 10 bases between the germline ends. This CDR3 is CASSLGVPKNIQYF. CDR3 nucleotide sequence: TGTGCCAGCAGTCTCGGGGTGCCCAAAAACATTCAGTACTTC.

This clonotype showed up many times. This chain joins TRBV3-1 and TRBJ2-3; 9 bases agree with TRBD1. The germline CDR1 and CDR2 sequences are LGHDT and YNNKEL (reference sequence). V dropped 0 bases and J dropped 11; count of bases not matched to a gene: 9. This CDR3 has 15 residues. CDR3 DNA sequence: TGTGCCAGCAGCCAAGACCAGGGACAGGGCAGCGAGCAGTATTTT. It translates to CASSQDQGQGSEQYF.

The chain uses TRBV4-2 and TRBJ2-5; a weak D match, TRBD2 (6 bases). The ends were cut back, 3 bases at V and 5 bases at J, with 16 bases in the middle. Germline values: CDR1 LGHNA, CDR2 YNFKEQ. The CDR3 has 15 residues. The CDR3 protein is CASSQGLSGMETQYF. Here the CDR3 DNA reads TGTGCCAGCAGCCAGGGACTGTCAGGAATGGAGACCCAGTACTTC.

This clonotype came up a few times. The J gene is TRBJ1-5, the V gene TRBV6-5; 7 nucleotides line up with TRBD1. CDR3 length equals 14 residues. V trimming: 6 bases; J trimming: 7 bases; junction bases outside the gene matches: 9. Germline CDR1 MNHEY, CDR2 SVGAGI. CDR3 loop: CASSPGGGRQPQHF. The CDR3 region has the DNA TGTGCCAGCAGCCCGGGAGGGGGCCGCCAGCCCCAGCATTTT.

This clonotype was detected a few times. V gene TRBV20-1 combines with J gene TRBJ2-3, with D maybe TRBD2 (6 bases). The CDR3 sequence is 15 residues long. V was cut by 5 bases and J by 0 bases, with 15 bases left in between. CDR1 is DFQATT and CDR2 is SNEGSKA in the germline V gene (reference sequence). The CDR3 nucleotides are TGCAGTGCTGGCTGGCGGGGAACTAGCACAGATACGCAGTATTTT. Translating gives CSAGWRGTSTDTQYF.

The chain recombines TRBV23-1 with TRBJ2-7; 12 positions agree with TRBD2. TRBV23-1 is filed as an ORF, its function uncertain. The CDR3 is made up of 24 amino acids. With V trimmed by 0 bases and J by 5 bases, 29 bases remained unmatched. The CDR3: CASSQSPRDRRTSGTGRRNHEQYV. Here the CDR3 DNA reads TGCGCCAGCAGTCAATCGCCCCGGGACAGACGGACTAGCGGGACCGGCCGTCGCAATCACGAGCAGTACGTC.

This clonotype was seen more than once but under ten times. The chain recombines TRBV12-5 with TRBJ2-1; unclear D gene. CDR3 size: 11 residues. Germline V gene lookup returns CDR1 LGHNT and CDR2 FRNRAP. V shed 7 bases and J shed 9 bases, with 10 bases lying between them. CDR3 residues: CASAEYLEQFF. The CDR3 DNA reads as TGTGCTAGTGCTGAGTATCTTGAGCAGTTCTTC. Full variable domain (rest looked up from reference TRBV12-5 and TRBJ2-1): DARVTQTPRHKVTEMGQEVTMRCQPILGHNTVFWYRQTMMQGLELLAYFRNRAPLDDSGMPKDRFSAEMPDATLATLKIQPSEPRDSAVYFCASAEYLEQFFGPGTRLTVL.

This clonotype has at least ten counts. The gene calls are TRBV7-2 and TRBJ1-4, with no clear D. This CDR3 has 15 residues. In germline, CDR1 is SGHTA, CDR2 FQGNSA. V lost 6 bases to trimming and J lost 0 bases, with 11 bases between them. The chain's CDR3 is CASRPRTATNEKLFF. Here the CDR3 DNA reads TGTGCCAGCAGACCACGGACCGCAACTAATGAAAAACTGTTTTTT.